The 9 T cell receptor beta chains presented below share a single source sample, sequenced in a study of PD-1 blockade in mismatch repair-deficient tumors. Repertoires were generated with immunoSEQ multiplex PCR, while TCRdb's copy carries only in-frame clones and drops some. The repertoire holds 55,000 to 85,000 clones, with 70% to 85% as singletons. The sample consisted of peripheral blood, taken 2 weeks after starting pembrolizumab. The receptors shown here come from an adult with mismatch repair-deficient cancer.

CDR3 coding DNA: TGTGCCTGGAAAAGGCCCGGGGGGACAGGGGCCTACGAGCAGTACTTC. It codes for CAWKRPGGTGAYEQYF. V gene TRBV30 combines with J gene TRBJ2-7; 10 bases are a match to TRBD1. After removal of 4 bases from V and 2 bases from J, the junction contained 11 bases not matched to a gene. The CDR3 runs 16 residues. The germline gives CDR1 GTSNPN, CDR2 SVGIG (reference sequence).

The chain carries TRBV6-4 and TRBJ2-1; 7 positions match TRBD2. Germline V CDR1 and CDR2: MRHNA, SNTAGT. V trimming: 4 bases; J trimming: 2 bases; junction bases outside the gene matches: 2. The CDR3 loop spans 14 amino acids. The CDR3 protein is CASSATSAYNEQFF. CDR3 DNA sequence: TGTGCCAGCAGTGCCACTAGCGCCTACAATGAGCAGTTCTTC.

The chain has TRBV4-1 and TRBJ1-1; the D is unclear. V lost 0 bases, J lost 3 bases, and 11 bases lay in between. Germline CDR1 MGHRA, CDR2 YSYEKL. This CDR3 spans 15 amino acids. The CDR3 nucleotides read TGCGCCAGCAGCCAAGAGGGTTACGGGGACACTGAAGCTTTCTTT. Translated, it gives CASSQEGYGDTEAFF.

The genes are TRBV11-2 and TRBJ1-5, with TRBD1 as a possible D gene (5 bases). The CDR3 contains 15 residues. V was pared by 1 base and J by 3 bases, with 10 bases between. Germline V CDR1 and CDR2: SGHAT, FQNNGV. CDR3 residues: CASSLGDSNNQPQHF. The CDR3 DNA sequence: TGTGCCAGCAGCTTAGGTGACAGTAACAATCAGCCCCAGCATTTT.

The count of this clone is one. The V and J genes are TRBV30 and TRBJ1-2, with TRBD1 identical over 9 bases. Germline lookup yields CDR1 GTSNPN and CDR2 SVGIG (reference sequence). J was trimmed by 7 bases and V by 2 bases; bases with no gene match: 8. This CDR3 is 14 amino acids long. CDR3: CAWSSTGGIGGYTF. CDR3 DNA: TGTGCCTGGAGTTCCACAGGGGGCATTGGTGGCTACACCTTC.

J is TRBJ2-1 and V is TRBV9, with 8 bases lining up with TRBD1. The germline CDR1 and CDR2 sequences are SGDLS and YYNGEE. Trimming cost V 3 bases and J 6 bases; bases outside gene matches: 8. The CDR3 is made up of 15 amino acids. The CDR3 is CASSEQGALGNEQFF. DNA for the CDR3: TGTGCCAGCAGCGAGCAGGGGGCGTTGGGCAATGAGCAGTTCTTC.

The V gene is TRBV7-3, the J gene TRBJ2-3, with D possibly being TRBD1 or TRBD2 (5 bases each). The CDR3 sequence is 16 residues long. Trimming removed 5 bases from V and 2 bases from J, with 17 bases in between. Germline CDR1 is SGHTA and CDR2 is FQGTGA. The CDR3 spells CASSPLRDANTDTQYF. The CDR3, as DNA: TGTGCCAGCAGCCCCTTGAGGGACGCTAACACAGATACGCAGTATTTT.

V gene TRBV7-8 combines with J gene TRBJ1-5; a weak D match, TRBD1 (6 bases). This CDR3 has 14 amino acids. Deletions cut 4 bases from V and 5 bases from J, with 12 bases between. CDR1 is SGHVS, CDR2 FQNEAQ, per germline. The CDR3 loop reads CASSSTGRDQPQHF. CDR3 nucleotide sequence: TGTGCCAGCAGCTCCACAGGGCGGGATCAGCCCCAGCATTTT.

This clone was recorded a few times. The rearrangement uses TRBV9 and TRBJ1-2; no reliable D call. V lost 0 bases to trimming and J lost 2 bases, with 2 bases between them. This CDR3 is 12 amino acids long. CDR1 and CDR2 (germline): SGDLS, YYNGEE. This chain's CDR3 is CASSVGNYGYTF. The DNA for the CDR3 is TGTGCCAGCAGCGTAGGGAACTATGGCTACACCTTC.